One sample yielded the 30 T cell receptor beta chains listed below, sequenced in a study of shared T cell receptors in the human thymus. The protocol was immunoSEQ multiplex PCR, while the TCRdb copy is restricted to in-frame clones and leaves out a portion. The top ten hold about 0.011% of the sample, which has more than 550,000 clones, 75% to 90% seen once. These data were likewise used in another study, on human thymus T cells.

Sequencing used thymocytes. The origin of the receptors is a girl under three years old with a congenital heart defect.

The sample holds one count of this clone. The chain carries TRBV27 and TRBJ2-3, with a weak D call TRBD2 (6 bases). The CDR3 is 15 amino acids. V lost 5 bases and J lost 4, with 16 bases in between. CDR1 is MNHEY and CDR2 is SMNVEV in the germline V gene (reference sequence). The CDR3 protein is CASSMPGASPDTQYF. Here the CDR3 DNA reads TGTGCCAGCAGTATGCCGGGAGCCTCACCAGATACGCAGTATTTT.

In this sample, this clone turned up once. The J gene is TRBJ2-7, the V gene TRBV18, with 12 nucleotides matching TRBD1. V lost 5 bases and J lost 5; bases outside the gene matches: 4. Germline lookup yields CDR1 KGHSH and CDR2 LQKENI. The CDR3 length is 14 residues. CDR3 in DNA: TGTGCCAGCTCATGGGACAGGGGGCACCACGAGCAGTACTTC. Residues: CASSWDRGHHEQYF. The full variable domain, in which reference TRBV18 and TRBJ2-7 provide the parts outside the CDR3, is NAGVMQNPRHLVRRRGQEARLRCSPMKGHSHVYWYRQLPEEGLKFMVYLQKENIIDESGMPKERFSAEFPKEGPSILRIQQVVRGDSAAYFCASSWDRGHHEQYFGPGTRLTVT.

V usage is TRBV28 and J usage is TRBJ1-5; a weak D match, TRBD1 (6 bases). The length of the CDR3 is 16 residues. Germline lookup yields CDR1 MDHEN and CDR2 SYDVKM. V was pared by 3 bases and J by 2 bases, with 14 bases between. Here the CDR3 reads CASSFGGGPGNQPQHF. The CDR3 DNA reads TGTGCCAGCAGTTTTGGCGGGGGGCCGGGCAATCAGCCCCAGCATTTT.

This chain uses TRBV6-1 with TRBJ2-7; TRBD1 agrees at 11 bases. Germline loops: CDR1 MNHNS, CDR2 SASEGT. J lost 5 bases, V lost 10 bases, and 10 bases had no gene match. The CDR3 loop spans 14 amino acids. CDR3 residues: CATLRTGGRNEQYF. The CDR3 DNA sequence: TGTGCCACTCTAAGGACAGGGGGCAGGAACGAGCAGTACTTC.

This clone was picked up one time. The chain has TRBV11-2 and TRBJ2-7; 8 bases match TRBD2. The V and J ends lost 5 bases and 3 bases, in that order; junction bases with no gene match: 9. The CDR3 runs 15 residues. Germline V gene sequence: CDR1 SGHAT, CDR2 FQNNGV. The CDR3 DNA reads TGTGCCAGCAGCCCCTTTCCGGGGGGGCACTACGAGCAGTACTTC. Translation: CASSPFPGGHYEQYF.

The chain couples TRBV28 to TRBJ1-2, with D unclear. Germline V gives CDR1 MDHEN, CDR2 SYDVKM. CDR3 size: 14 residues. V was clipped by 5 bases and J by 3 bases, with 13 bases between them. The CDR3 DNA follows: TGTGCCAGCAGTCCTATAGGGAGAGACTATGGCTACACCTTC. Translated, it gives CASSPIGRDYGYTF.

This clone appeared a single time. The chain employs TRBV18 and TRBJ1-3; D gene uncertain. Trimming pared 1 base from V and 3 bases from J, leaving 4 bases between. CDR1 is KGHSH and CDR2 is LQKENI in the germline V gene. The CDR3 is 13 residues long. In nucleotides, the CDR3 is TGTGCCAGCTCACCACAGCATGGAAACACCATATATTTT. Amino acid sequence: CASSPQHGNTIYF.

This clone has only a few counts. This sequence joins TRBV7-9 and TRBJ1-1; D uncertain. CDR1 is SEHNR, CDR2 FQNEAQ, per germline (reference sequence). The CDR3 length is 16 residues. The V gene lost 2 bases and the J gene lost 2 bases, with 15 bases spanning the gap. CDR3 sequence reads: CASSLLAGLENTEAFF. DNA of the CDR3: TGTGCCAGCAGCTTACTCGCCGGACTAGAAAACACTGAAGCTTTCTTT. Together with reference TRBV7-9 and TRBJ1-1, the CDR3 gives the full variable domain: DTGVSQNPRHKITKRGQNVTFRCDPISEHNRLYWYRQTLGQGPEFLTYFQNEAQLEKSRLLSDRFSAERPKGSFSTLEIQRTEQGDSAMYLCASSLLAGLENTEAFFGQGTRLTVV.

The V gene is TRBV28, the J gene TRBJ2-2; 7 bases map to TRBD1. The V and J ends lost 1 base and 4 bases, in that order; junction bases with no gene match: 12. Germline lookup yields CDR1 MDHEN and CDR2 SYDVKM. CDR3 length: 18 amino acids. DNA of the CDR3: TGTGCCAGCAGTTTATCCCCCGGCGAGGGGGCCGTCACCGGGGAGCTGTTTTTT. It encodes CASSLSPGEGAVTGELFF. Full variable domain (missing parts from reference TRBV28 and TRBJ2-2): DVKVTQSSRYLVKRTGEKVFLECVQDMDHENMFWYRQDPGLGLRLIYFSYDVKMKEKGDIPEGYSVSREKKERFSLILESASTNQTSMYLCASSLSPGEGAVTGELFFGEGSRLTVL.

This chain joins TRBV27 and TRBJ2-2; tentative D call: TRBD1 (8 bases). The CDR3 totals 16 residues. Looked up from germline, CDR1 is MNHEY and CDR2 is SMNVEV (reference sequence). V was clipped by 3 bases and J by 5 bases, with 16 bases between them. The CDR3 loop is CASSFRQGRVTGELFF. DNA of the CDR3: TGTGCCAGCAGTTTCCGACAGGGGAGGGTAACCGGGGAGCTGTTTTTT.

The chain has TRBV6-6 and TRBJ2-7; 12 nucleotides match TRBD2. Trimming cost V 6 bases and J 5 bases; bases outside gene matches: 8. The CDR3 has 15 amino acids. Germline CDR1 is MNHNY and CDR2 is SVGAGI (reference sequence). CDR3 region: CASRPTSGGPHEQYF. CDR3 in DNA: TGTGCCAGCAGACCGACTAGCGGGGGTCCCCACGAGCAGTACTTC.

V usage is TRBV4-3 and J usage is TRBJ2-1, with 10 bases matching TRBD1. This CDR3 is 18 amino acids long. Germline assignment: CDR1 LGHNA and CDR2 YSLEER. With V trimmed by 3 bases and J by 3 bases, 11 bases remained unmatched. The CDR3 DNA sequence: TGCGCCAGCAGCCAGGGGCTGCCCGGGACAGGGGTCTACAATGAGCAGTTCTTC. As protein: CASSQGLPGTGVYNEQFF.

The chain combines TRBV21-1 with TRBJ1-1. TRBV21-1 is a pseudogene segment. This CDR3 has 8 amino acids. The CDR3 DNA reads as TGTGCCAGCAGCCCGGCTTTCTTT. Translated: CASSPAFF.

This sequence joins TRBV7-7 and TRBJ1-3; D ambiguous. CDR1 and CDR2 from the germline V gene are SSHAT and FNYEAQ (reference sequence). The CDR3 is 10 amino acids. CDR3 sequence reads: CAPGGNTIYF. The CDR3 region has the DNA TGTGCACCGGGGGGAAACACCATATATTTT.

The chain has TRBV7-9 and TRBJ1-1, with a tentative D call TRBD1 (5 bases). Germline-derived CDR1 and CDR2 are SEHNR and FQNEAQ (reference sequence). V lost 5 bases, J lost 1 base, and 11 bases lay in between. CDR3 size: 14 residues. CDR3 bases: TGTGCCAGCAGCACCCCCGGACAGAACACTGAAGCTTTCTTT. It is translated as CASSTPGQNTEAFF.

V is TRBV7-2 and J is TRBJ2-1, with D possibly TRBD1 on 5 matching bases. Germline-derived CDR1 and CDR2 are SGHTA and FQGNSA. The CDR3 is made up of 15 amino acids. The V and J ends lost 4 bases and 1 base respectively, with 11 bases between them. Here the CDR3 reads CASSSRGISYNEQFF. The CDR3 nucleotides are TGTGCCAGCAGCTCAAGGGGTATATCCTACAATGAGCAGTTCTTC.

The chain uses TRBV15 and TRBJ1-1; D is undetermined. The CDR3 totals 14 residues. The V end was cut by 8 bases, the J end by 8 bases, with 21 bases between. The germline V gene has CDR1 LNHNV and CDR2 YYDKDF (reference sequence). This CDR3 reads CATYIRGSPAEAFF. The CDR3 DNA follows: TGTGCCACCTATATCCGAGGCAGCCCGGCGGAAGCTTTCTTT.

The rearrangement uses TRBV4-2 and TRBJ1-1; D uncertain. This CDR3 has 18 amino acids. Per the germline V gene, CDR1 is LGHNA and CDR2 is YNFKEQ. Trimming removed 1 base at V and 3 bases at J, with 21 bases between. The CDR3 DNA is TGTGCCAGCAGCCAAGTATCAGCGGCGCCGCGTGGGGACACTGAAGCTTTCTTT. Its protein is CASSQVSAAPRGDTEAFF.

CDR3: CASSIFSNSDGGVRFLAKNIQYF. The CDR3 region has the DNA TGTGCCAGTAGTATTTTCTCAAATTCCGACGGGGGTGTGAGGTTCCTTGCCAAAAACATTCAGTACTTC. The rearrangement links TRBV19 to TRBJ2-4, with a tentative D call TRBD2 (6 bases). The CDR3 is made up of 23 amino acids. V gave up 3 bases and J gave up 1 base, with 34 bases separating them. Germline loops: CDR1 LNHDA, CDR2 SQIVND (reference sequence).

J is TRBJ1-1 and V is TRBV4-1; TRBD1 matches 7 bases. The germline V gene has CDR1 MGHRA and CDR2 YSYEKL. V was clipped by 2 bases and J by 4 bases; unmatched bases: 7. The CDR3 length is 15 residues. The CDR3 DNA reads as TGCGCCAGCAGCCAAATACAGGGGTTGGGCACTGAAGCTTTCTTT. This encodes CASSQIQGLGTEAFF.

The CDR3 sequence: CASREVHEQFF. CDR3 coding DNA: TGTGCCAGCAGGGAGGTACATGAGCAGTTCTTC. The chain combines TRBV2 with TRBJ2-1; D perhaps matches TRBD2 (5 bases). The germline V and J ends were trimmed by 6 bases and 8 bases, with 8 bases remaining between them. CDR1 is SNHLY, CDR2 FYNNEI, per germline. The CDR3 consists of 11 residues. The variable domain in full, with the rest retrieved from reference TRBV2 and TRBJ2-1, is EPEVTQTPSHQVTQMGQEVILRCVPISNHLYFYWYRQILGQKVEFLVSFYNNEISEKSEIFDDQFSVERPDGSNFTLKIRSTKLEDSAMYFCASREVHEQFFGPGTRLTVL.

The CDR3 here is CASSSLGLADYNEQFF. The CDR3, as DNA: TGTGCCAGCAGCTCTTTGGGACTAGCGGATTACAATGAGCAGTTCTTC. The genes are TRBV4-2 and TRBJ2-1; 11 positions match TRBD2. V lost 5 bases, J lost 4 bases, and 7 bases stayed unmatched. Germline CDR1 is LGHNA and CDR2 is YNFKEQ. The CDR3 covers 16 residues.

This chain connects TRBV2 to TRBJ1-1; maybe TRBD1 (5 bases). The V gene's germline CDR1 is SNHLY and CDR2 FYNNEI. The ends were cut back, 5 bases at V and 4 bases at J, with 14 bases in the middle. This CDR3 is 14 amino acids long. CDR3 in DNA: TGTGCCAGCAGTCCTGGACGGAGGGGCACTGAAGCTTTCTTT. Residues: CASSPGRRGTEAFF.

The rearrangement uses TRBV29-1 and TRBJ2-7; 9 nucleotides align to TRBD1. Germline loops: CDR1 SQVTM, CDR2 ANQGSEA. The CDR3 totals 14 residues. J gave up 5 bases and V 4 bases, and 9 bases lay outside the gene matches. In nucleotides, the CDR3 is TGCAGCGTTGTCCCGGGACAGGGAGAGGACGAGCAGTACTTC. Its translation is CSVVPGQGEDEQYF.

The chain uses TRBV4-1 and TRBJ1-6; D may be TRBD1 (6 bases). The CDR3 contains 16 residues. The germline CDR1 and CDR2 sequences are MGHRA and YSYEKL. V gave up 2 bases and J gave up 9 bases, with 17 bases separating them. This chain's CDR3 is CASSQLTGISTSPLHF. The CDR3 DNA reads TGCGCCAGCAGCCAACTTACAGGGATTTCTACTTCACCCCTCCACTTT.

The chain employs TRBV4-3 and TRBJ2-7; 11 nucleotides agree with TRBD2. The CDR3 consists of 15 residues. V shed 1 base, J shed 4 bases, and the junction held 3 bases outside the gene matches. Germline V gene lookup returns CDR1 LGHNA and CDR2 YSLEER. CDR3 residues: CASSQVLAGDYEQYF. The CDR3 DNA reads as TGCGCCAGCAGCCAAGTACTAGCGGGGGATTACGAGCAGTACTTC.

The chain couples TRBV5-6 to TRBJ1-1, with D tentatively TRBD1 (6 bases). Germline CDR1 is SGHDT and CDR2 is YYEEEE. CDR3 length equals 16 residues. V lost 5 bases and J 4 bases, leaving 21 bases between the germline ends. DNA for the CDR3: TGTGCCAGCAGTCCAACCAACAGGGTCGGCCCCACTGAAGCTTTCTTT. Translated, it gives CASSPTNRVGPTEAFF. The full variable domain, its missing parts supplied by reference TRBV5-6 and TRBJ1-1, is DAGVTQSPTHLIKTRGQQVTLRCSPKSGHDTVSWYQQALGQGPQFIFQYYEEEERQRGNFPDRFSGHQFPNYSSELNVNALLLGDSALYLCASSPTNRVGPTEAFFGQGTRLTVV.

The rearrangement uses TRBV11-1 and TRBJ1-4; 7 bases are shared with TRBD1. V was pared by 4 bases and J by 0 bases, with 5 bases of the junction left unmatched. Looked up from germline, CDR1 is SGHAT and CDR2 is FQDESV (reference sequence). CDR3 length: 16 residues. The CDR3 nucleotides read TGTGCCAGCAGCTATCAAGGACAGGCAACTAATGAAAAACTGTTTTTT. Translation gives CASSYQGQATNEKLFF.

The chain uses TRBV27 and TRBJ2-3, with a possible D match to TRBD2 (6 bases). Per the germline V gene, CDR1 is MNHEY and CDR2 is SMNVEV (reference sequence). The ends were cut back, 5 bases at V and 3 bases at J, with 12 bases in the middle. This CDR3 region has 14 residues. The CDR3 DNA follows: TGTGCCAGCAGTCAACGCGGGGAAACAGATACGCAGTATTTT. Translating gives CASSQRGETDTQYF.

This chain joins TRBV19 and TRBJ1-3; no reliable D call. The germline CDR1 and CDR2 sequences are LNHDA and SQIVND (reference sequence). V lost 0 bases and J 1 base, leaving 22 bases between the germline ends. This CDR3 contains 20 residues. In DNA, the CDR3 is TGTGCCAGTAGTATAGATCTAGAGTCACTGCACACTCCATCTGGAAACACCATATATTTT. Translating it yields CASSIDLESLHTPSGNTIYF.